This TCR beta chain was recovered during a study of T cell clones after liver transplantation. TCRbeta sequences of proliferating CFSE-low MLR cells were labeled alloreactive. The assay was immunoSEQ multiplex PCR, and TCRdb's table has in-frame clones only and misses some. The data hold approximately 3,100 clones, with around 25% observed a single time. Overall study results and limits: These preliminary findings come from unstandardized post-transplant sampling times.

This clone has just a few counts. The antigen is not known. Per germline, CDR1 MNHNS and CDR2 SASEGT. The trim removed 2 bases at V and 6 bases at J, leaving 12 bases unmatched. The CDR3 totals 16 residues. Source material: CD4+ T cells from PBMCs cultured with third-party cells. V is TRBV6-1 and J is TRBJ1-1, with 7 positions matching TRBD1. This sequence was found in a human patient who received a liver transplant. Part of the T cells may come from the graft donor. The CDR3 is CASSEKTGQLRSEAFF. CDR3 bases: TGTGCCAGCAGTGAAAAGACGGGACAGTTGAGGTCTGAAGCTTTCTTT.